These 2 T cell receptor beta chains were sequenced from one sample in a study of T cells in Graves' hyperthyroidism and ophthalmopathy. Amplified TCR beta CDR3 regions derived from RNA transcripts. With the HTBI primer set, the TCR CDR3 went through a first round of RT-PCR. TCRdb re-analysed the multiplex PCR reads in MiXCR, keeping a single row per CDR3 protein. The repertoire holds about half a million distinct CDR3 sequences, around 22% seen once, with about 10% in the top ten. Input material: blood. The source is a woman in her 30s with Graves' ophthalmopathy.

At least ten counts were recorded for this clonotype. J is TRBJ1-2 and V is TRBV6-5; D is possibly TRBD1 (6 bases). V was trimmed by 6 bases and J by 3 bases, leaving 14 bases between them. This CDR3 is built from 14 residues. Per the germline V gene, CDR1 is MNHEY and CDR2 is SVGAGI. The CDR3 coding sequence is TGTGCCAGCAGCTACAGGGTGAATGACTATGGCTACACCTTC. Protein sequence: CASSYRVNDYGYTF.

There are many counts of this clonotype. The chain combines TRBV2 with TRBJ2-5; no reliable D call. The CDR3 is made up of 12 amino acids. Germline CDR1 and CDR2: SNHLY and FYNNEI. The V end was cut by 2 bases, the J end by 5 bases, with 6 bases between. CDR3 bases: TGTGCCAGCAGTGAACCTCCTGAGACCCAGTACTTC. Amino acid sequence: CASSEPPETQYF.